Each of the 18 T cell receptor beta chains below was sequenced from the same sample in a study of T cells in women clearing cervical HPV infection. Using immunoSEQ multiplex PCR, the repertoire was profiled, and TCRdb retains in-frame clones only, with some absent. Its table records about 22,000 clones. Sequencing input: blood buffy coat. These receptor sequences come from a woman aged 18 to 75 with a cervical HPV16 infection that either progressed to CIN3+ or cleared (not recorded which).

About this clone itself: The CDR3 extends 3 residues past the end of the read, so its final part is completed from the germline J gene. The chain recombines TRBV7-2 with TRBJ1-2; D unclear. The V gene's germline CDR1 is SGHTA and CDR2 FQGNSA. CDR3 length equals 13 residues. The CDR3 region is CASSLEVWYDYTF. CDR3 DNA, as far as it was read: TGTGCCAGCAGCTTAGAGGTCTGGTACGAC.

Details on this clone: Read sequence stops 3 residues before the CDR3 end, and the germline J gene provides the missing end. The rearrangement joins TRBV20-1 to TRBJ1-1, with 9 bases fitting TRBD1. CDR3 length: 16 amino acids. Trimming cost V 1 base and J 2 bases; bases outside gene matches: 8. Germline V gene sequence: CDR1 DFQATT, CDR2 SNEGSKA (reference sequence). The sequenced part of the CDR3 DNA is TGCAGTGCTAGAGTCCCGGGACAGGGCCCAAACACTGAA. Its protein product is CSARVPGQGPNTE. The entire CDR3 protein reads CSARVPGQGPNTEAFF.

For this clone: The read terminates 3 residues before the CDR3 end, so the remaining end is supplied by the germline J gene. Additional DNA sequences in this sample encode the identical CDR3. This chain links TRBV30 with TRBJ1-3, with D uncertain. Germline lookup yields CDR1 GTSNPN and CDR2 SVGIG (reference sequence). The CDR3 runs 14 residues. Trimming pared 5 bases from V and 1 base from J, leaving 12 bases between. The CDR3 region is CAWERADSGNTIYF. Incomplete CDR3 DNA: TGTGCCTGGGAGCGGGCAGATTCTGGAAACACC.

As regards this clone: The read terminates 3 residues before the CDR3 end, so the remaining end is supplied by the germline J gene. The sample carries other DNA sequences with the same CDR3. The chain is built from TRBV6-1 and TRBJ1-2; a weak D match, TRBD1 (5 bases). Germline V gene sequence: CDR1 MNHNS, CDR2 SASEGT. The CDR3 spans 13 residues. Between the trimmed V and J ends, which lost 4 bases and 6 bases, there was a span of 12 bases. CDR3 DNA (partial): TGTGCCAGCAGTGCCAGGGTTCTGGATGGC. It codes for CASSARVLDG. The full-length CDR3 reads as CASSARVLDGYTF.

Note on this clone: The read ends 3 residues early relative to the CDR3; the germline J gene fills the gap. The chain employs TRBV6-2 or TRBV6-3 and TRBJ1-1; D remains ambiguous. Trimming removed 6 bases at V and 0 bases at J, with 5 bases between. The CDR3 length is 12 residues. In germline, CDR1 is MNHEY, CDR2 SVGEGT. Partial CDR3 DNA: TGTGCCAGCAGCGAGCTGAACACTGAA. Translating it yields CASSELNTE. The whole CDR3 region reads CASSELNTEAFF.

To note about this clone: The sequence runs out 3 residues before the end of the CDR3; the remainder is reconstructed from the germline J gene. V gene TRBV2 combines with J gene TRBJ1-5; the D is unclear. Trimming cost V 5 bases and J 1 base, with 21 bases left between them. Germline V lookup: CDR1 SNHLY, CDR2 FYNNEI. The CDR3 contains 18 residues. The CDR3: CASSWNRDNLLSNQPQHF. CDR3 DNA (partial): TGTGCCAGCAGTTGGAATCGAGACAATTTATTGAGCAATCAGCCC.

About this clone: The read ends 3 residues before the CDR3 terminus; that terminus is restored from the germline J gene. This chain links TRBV2 with TRBJ2-3; 10 nucleotides align to TRBD2. Trimming took 4 bases from V and 7 from J; bases not matched to a gene: 5. Per the germline V gene, CDR1 is SNHLY and CDR2 is FYNNEI. The CDR3 sequence is 14 residues long. The CDR3 protein is CASSVSSGRNTQYF. The sequenced part of the CDR3 DNA is TGTGCCAGCAGTGTCTCTAGCGGGAGAAATACG.

To note about this clone: From the germline J gene comes the end of the CDR3, since the read stops 3 residues before it. The V and J genes are TRBV6-2 or TRBV6-3 and TRBJ2-3, with a tentative D call TRBD2 (5 bases). The CDR3 consists of 14 residues. Trimming removed 6 bases at V and 2 bases at J, with 12 bases between. Germline CDR1 reads MNHEY; CDR2 reads SVGEGT. The CDR3 loop is CASRKSGNTDTQYF. Partial CDR3 DNA: TGTGCCAGCAGGAAATCGGGGAACACAGATACG.

A remark on this clone: The CDR3 is cut off 3 residues early in the read; its end comes from the germline J gene. The rearrangement joins TRBV5-1 to TRBJ2-7; 7 nucleotides align to TRBD1. Germline CDR1 is SGHRS and CDR2 is YFSETQ. There are 15 residues in the CDR3. The ends lost 2 bases at V and 5 bases at J; junction bases unmatched: 10. CDR3 DNA, as far as it was read: TGCGCCAGCAGCTTAGGGGGCCTTGGAGTCCACGAG. It is translated as CASSLGGLGVHE. The whole CDR3 region reads CASSLGGLGVHEQYF.

Note on this clone: From the germline J gene comes the end of the CDR3, since the read stops 3 residues before it. The V gene is TRBV6-4, the J gene TRBJ1-1; 7 nucleotides line up with TRBD1. The length of the CDR3 is 15 residues. V gave up 6 bases and J gave up 4 bases; unmatched junction bases: 11. Germline CDR1 MRHNA, CDR2 SNTAGT. The part of the CDR3 DNA that was read is TGTGCCAGCAGAAGTCAAGACAGGGCGGGCACTGAA. Translation: CASRSQDRAGTE. The full CDR3 protein is CASRSQDRAGTEAFF.

In regard to this clone: The read halts 3 residues ahead of the CDR3 end, with the missing end drawn from the germline J gene. The chain has TRBV19 and TRBJ2-7; 12 positions agree with TRBD2. The CDR3 sequence is 16 residues long. V shed 4 bases and J 3 bases; nucleotides not matched to a gene: 7. Germline lookup yields CDR1 LNHDA and CDR2 SQIVND (reference sequence). Incomplete CDR3 DNA: TGTGCCAGTAGTACCTTCCTAGCGGGAGGGCTCTACGAG. This translates into CASSTFLAGGLYE. The CDR3, in full, reads CASSTFLAGGLYEQYF.

Notes on this clone: With the read ending 3 residues before the CDR3 end, the germline J gene is used to fill in that end. The chain carries TRBV7-8 and TRBJ2-7; D remains unclear. This CDR3 is built from 13 residues. V was cut by 2 bases and J by 3 bases, with 8 bases left in between. Per the germline V gene, CDR1 is SGHVS and CDR2 is FQNEAQ. The part of the CDR3 DNA that was read is TGTGCCAGCAGCTTATCGCCGGTCTACGAG. This encodes CASSLSPVYE. The whole CDR3 region reads CASSLSPVYEQYF.

Its frequency marks this clone as medium-sized. The read falls 3 residues short of the CDR3 end, and the missing part is taken from the germline J gene. This chain uses TRBV14 with TRBJ2-3, with 10 bases lining up with TRBD2. The CDR3 contains 16 residues. The trim removed 0 bases at V and 2 bases at J, leaving 2 bases unmatched. Germline V CDR1 and CDR2: SGHDN, FVKESK. The CDR3 protein is CASSQELAGFTDTQYF. The covered CDR3 bases are TGTGCCAGCAGCCAAGAACTAGCGGGGTTCACAGATACG.

In the case of this clone: The CDR3 end lies 3 residues beyond the end of the read and is filled in from the germline J gene. The rearrangement uses TRBV6-2 or TRBV6-3 and TRBJ2-1, with D possibly matching TRBD1 (6 bases). This CDR3 region has 12 residues. CDR1 is MNHEY and CDR2 is SVGEGT in the germline V gene. The V and J ends lost 10 bases and 4 bases respectively, with 11 bases between them. The CDR3 loop reads CATRQGYNEQFF. CDR3 bases read: TGTGCCACCAGGCAGGGGTACAATGAG.

As to this clone: Read data end 3 residues before the CDR3 end; the end is taken from the germline J gene. The chain joins TRBV5-1 to TRBJ2-2, with 9 bases aligning to TRBD1. Germline CDR1 SGHRS, CDR2 YFSETQ. CDR3 size: 17 residues. V shed 4 bases and J 4 bases; nucleotides not matched to a gene: 11. Incomplete CDR3 DNA: TGCGCCAGCAGCCCAGGGACAGGGTACGTGAGCACCGGGGAG. This codes for CASSPGTGYVSTGE. The complete CDR3 sequence is CASSPGTGYVSTGELFF.

In the case of this clone: The sequenced fragment ends 3 residues before the CDR3 boundary, so the rest is inferred from the germline J gene. The rearrangement uses TRBV5-5 and TRBJ2-7; maybe TRBD1 (6 bases). Germline CDR1 is SGHKS and CDR2 is YYEKEE (reference sequence). Deletions cut 4 bases from V and 0 bases from J, with 11 bases between. There are 14 residues in the CDR3. The CDR3 bases that were read are TGTGCCAGCAGCCGGGACACCTTCTCCTACGAG. It specifies CASSRDTFSYE. The whole CDR3 is CASSRDTFSYEQYF.

CDR3 DNA, as far as it was read: TGCGCCAGCAGCCACGAGGGACTAGAGGGCTACAATGAG. Its translation: CASSHEGLEGYNE. The full CDR3 sequence reads CASSHEGLEGYNEQFF. The chain links TRBV4-1 to TRBJ2-1; 8 bases map to TRBD2. Coverage ceases 3 residues before the CDR3 finishes, and the germline J gene fills in the end. V dropped 3 bases and J dropped 3; count of bases not matched to a gene: 7. This CDR3 has 16 amino acids. CDR1 is MGHRA, CDR2 YSYEKL, per germline.

As concerns this clone: Coverage ceases 3 residues before the CDR3 finishes, and the germline J gene fills in the end. The chain employs TRBV18 and TRBJ1-1; D remains unclear. Germline V lookup: CDR1 KGHSH, CDR2 LQKENI. The V gene lost 0 bases and the J gene lost 6 bases, with 14 bases spanning the gap. This CDR3 is 15 amino acids long. The CDR3 region is CASSPPNVLAAEAFF. Partial CDR3 DNA: TGTGCCAGCTCACCACCGAACGTGCTGGCCGCTGAA. The full variable domain, completed using reference TRBV18 and TRBJ1-1, is NAGVMQNPRHLVRRRGQEARLRCSPMKGHSHVYWYRQLPEEGLKFMVYLQKENIIDESGMPKERFSAEFPKEGPSILRIQQVVRGDSAAYFCASSPPNVLAAEAFFGQGTRLTVV.